This entry describes one T cell receptor beta chain. This sample was taken from a study of blood T cells in healthy people across ages. The CDR3 consists of 18 residues. Primers used in a second PCR of roughly 6 to 12 cycles were a sample-barcoded 5' primer and a J-beta primer mix. TCRdb passed the 5' RACE reads through MiXCR, listing each CDR3 protein once. The table includes around 780,000 distinct CDR3 sequences, 20% to 30% detected once. These sequences were also reported in another study, on T cells of mothers and their children. This second study notes: In cDNA synthesis, all of the extracted RNA was used at 1.5 ug per 15 ul. For related and unrelated pairs alike, thymic selection shapes TCR recombination output similarly.

The V gene is TRBV12-2, the J gene TRBJ2-1; the table's D call, TRBD2, was not checked against the DNA. The end of the DNA is better explained by TRBJ2-7, so the J call may be wrong. TRBV12-2 is a pseudogene. The sequencing input was blood. This TCR derives from a boy aged 5-17 years in good health. The CDR3 protein is CASRLALTPHHPSREQYF. The CDR3 nucleotides read TGTGCAAGTCGCTTAGCGCTTACTCCCCACCACCCCTCTCGCGAGCAGTACTTC.